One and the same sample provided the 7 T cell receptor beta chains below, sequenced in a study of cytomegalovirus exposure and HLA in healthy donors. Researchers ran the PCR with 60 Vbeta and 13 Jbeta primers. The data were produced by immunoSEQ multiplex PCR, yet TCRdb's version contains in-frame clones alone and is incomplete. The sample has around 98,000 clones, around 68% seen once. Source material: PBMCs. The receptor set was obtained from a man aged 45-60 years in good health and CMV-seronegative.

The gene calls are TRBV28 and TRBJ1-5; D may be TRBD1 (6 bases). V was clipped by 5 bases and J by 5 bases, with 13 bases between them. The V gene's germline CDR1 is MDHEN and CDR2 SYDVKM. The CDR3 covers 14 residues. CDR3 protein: CASSLRDTYQPQHF. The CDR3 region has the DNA TGTGCCAGCAGTCTCCGGGACACTTATCAGCCCCAGCATTTT.

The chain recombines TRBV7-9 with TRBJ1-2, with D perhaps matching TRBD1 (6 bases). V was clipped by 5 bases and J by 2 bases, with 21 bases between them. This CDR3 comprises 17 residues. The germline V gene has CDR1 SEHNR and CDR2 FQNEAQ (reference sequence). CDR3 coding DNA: TGTGCCAGCAGCCTACAGCCTGGCGGGGGCATGAACTATGGCTACACCTTC. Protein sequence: CASSLQPGGGMNYGYTF.

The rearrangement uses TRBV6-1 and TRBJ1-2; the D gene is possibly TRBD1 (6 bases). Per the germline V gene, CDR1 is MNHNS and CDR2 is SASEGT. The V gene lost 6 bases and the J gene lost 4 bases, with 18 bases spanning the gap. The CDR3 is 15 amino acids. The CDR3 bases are TGTGCCAGCAGGGAGACCGGGACATCTCCCTATGGCTACACCTTC. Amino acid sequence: CASRETGTSPYGYTF.

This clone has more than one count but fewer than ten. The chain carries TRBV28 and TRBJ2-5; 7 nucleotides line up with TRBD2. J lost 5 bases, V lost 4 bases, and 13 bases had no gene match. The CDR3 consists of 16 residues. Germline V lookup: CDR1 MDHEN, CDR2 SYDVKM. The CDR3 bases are TGTGCCAGCAGTTACCCGCCCCGAGGGGAGGGGGAGACCCAGTACTTC. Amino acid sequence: CASSYPPRGEGETQYF.

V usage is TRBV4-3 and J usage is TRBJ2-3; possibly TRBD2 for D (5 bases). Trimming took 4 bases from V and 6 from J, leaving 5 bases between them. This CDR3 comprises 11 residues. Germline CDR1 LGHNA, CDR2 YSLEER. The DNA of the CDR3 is TGCGCCAGCAGCCCGGGGGATACGCAGTATTTT. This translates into CASSPGDTQYF.

Written as DNA, the CDR3 is TGTGCCACCAGCAGAGAGGGGTGGCGGGCAGATACGCAGTATTTT. Encoded protein: CATSREGWRADTQYF. The rearrangement joins TRBV15 to TRBJ2-3; tentatively, D is TRBD2 (5 bases). Germline V lookup: CDR1 LNHNV, CDR2 YYDKDF (reference sequence). Trimming took 0 bases from V and 4 from J, leaving 11 bases between them. The CDR3 consists of 15 residues. The variable domain in full, with the rest retrieved from reference TRBV15 and TRBJ2-3, is DAMVIQNPRYQVTQFGKPVTLSCSQTLNHNVMYWYQQKSSQAPKLLFHYYDKDFNNEADTPDNFQSRRPNTSFCFLDIRSPGLGDTAMYLCATSREGWRADTQYFGPGTRLTVL.

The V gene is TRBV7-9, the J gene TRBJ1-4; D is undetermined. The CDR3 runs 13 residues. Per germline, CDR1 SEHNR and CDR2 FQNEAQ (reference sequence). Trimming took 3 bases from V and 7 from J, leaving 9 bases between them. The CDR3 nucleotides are TGTGCCAGCAGCTTTGCCTATGGTGAAAAACTGTTTTTT. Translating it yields CASSFAYGEKLFF.